This T cell receptor (beta chain) was recovered during a study of vaccination and CD4 T cells after COVID-19. Across the whole study: Post-vaccine specimens were obtained a median 72 days after dose two (range 14 to 241). In the control cultures, a CEFX pool, an HIV-1 Nef pool, or no peptide was supplied. Study-level points and caveats: Spike mono-reactivity applied to 304 of 307 vaccine-specific clones detected in convalescent patients.

Relative to its sample, this clonotype is medium-sized. Its antigen is currently unknown. Treatment in this sample: roughly 11-day PBMC culture with coronavirus spike peptide pools or control peptides (ViraFEST assay). Cultured CD4+ T-cell DNA underwent Oncomine TCR Beta short-read sequencing. Each CDR3 protein is one row after TCRdb ran MiXCR on the PCR reads. Here the sample spans a few thousand distinct CDR3 sequences, over 12% being singletons. The CDR3 is 18 residues long. The sequencing sample was made of CD4+ T cells from blood, cultured in vitro. The chain recombines TRBV21-1 with TRBJ2-5; the table's TRBD2 call for D was not verified on the DNA. TRBV21-1 is designated a pseudogene. The TCR comes from a human donor who had recovered from COVID-19. CDR3 nucleotide sequence: TGTGCCAGCAGCAAAGTGCCTAGCGGCGGAATAAAGCAAGAGACCCAGTACTTC. It translates to CASSKVPSGGIKQETQYF.